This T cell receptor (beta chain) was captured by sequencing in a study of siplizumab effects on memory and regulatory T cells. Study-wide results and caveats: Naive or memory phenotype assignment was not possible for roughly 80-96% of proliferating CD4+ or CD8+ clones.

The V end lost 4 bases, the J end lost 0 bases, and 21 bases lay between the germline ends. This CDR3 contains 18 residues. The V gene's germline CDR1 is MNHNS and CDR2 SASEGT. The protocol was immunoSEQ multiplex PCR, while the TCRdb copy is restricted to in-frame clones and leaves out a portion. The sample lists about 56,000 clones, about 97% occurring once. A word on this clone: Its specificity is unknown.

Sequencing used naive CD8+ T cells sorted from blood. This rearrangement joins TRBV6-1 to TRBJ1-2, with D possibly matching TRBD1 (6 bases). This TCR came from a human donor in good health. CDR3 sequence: CASSALRGMGLANYGYTF. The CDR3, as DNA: TGTGCCAGCAGTGCTCTAAGGGGGATGGGCCTAGCTAACTATGGCTACACCTTC.